These T cell receptor beta chains were read from a single sample in a study of identical twins. TCRdb used MiXCR to reprocess the 5' RACE reads, holding one entry per CDR3 protein. There are around 680,000 distinct CDR3 sequences in the sample; 8.5% to 9% occur only once, and 0.98% lies in the top ten. This same sample was also taken into another study, of yellow fever vaccine responses in identical twins.

The sequencing sample was made of PBMCs. The receptors derive from a woman aged 18-35 years in good health. Each CDR3 is given with its conserved first and last residue. The D gene is left open where the match is weak. Size tells how often a clone was seen (once, few, many) or the class of an expanded clone, and some rows leave it out.

d_call	clone_size	v_call	cdr3_length	j_call	cdr3_nt	cdr3_aa
TRBD2	-	TRBV12-3/TRBV12-4	16	TRBJ2-2	TGTGCCAGCAGTTTTACTAGCGGGGGGGTAACCGGGGAGCTGTTTTTT	CASSFTSGGVTGELFF
-	-	TRBV9	14	TRBJ2-3	TGTGCCAGCGACCTCGGCGGCCCAGGGGATACGCAGTATTTT	CASDLGGPGDTQYF
-	many	TRBV4-3	18	TRBJ2-7	TGCGCCAGCAGCCAAGATACACGGGCAGAAAATCTCCACTACGAGCAGTACTTC	CASSQDTRAENLHYEQYF
-	-	TRBV28	13	TRBJ2-1	TGTGCCAGCAGCATAGGGACCACAAATGAGCAGTTCTTC	CASSIGTTNEQFF
-	-	TRBV4-1	14	TRBJ2-2	TGCGCCAGCAGCTCTCTCCAGTACACCGGGGAGCTGTTTTTT	CASSSLQYTGELFF
TRBD2	few	TRBV20-1	14	TRBJ2-3	TGCAGTGCTTTCTCTAGCGGGAGAACAGATACGCAGTATTTT	CSAFSSGRTDTQYF
-	few	TRBV25-1	15	TRBJ2-7	TGTGCCAGCAGCACCGAGCTACGTCAGACCTACGAGCAGTACTTC	CASSTELRQTYEQYF
-	-	TRBV7-2	13	TRBJ2-2	TGTGCCAGCAGCTCGGGACCTTCCGGGGAGCTGTTTTTT	CASSSGPSGELFF
-	-	TRBV29-1	14	TRBJ1-1	TGCAGCGTTCGATTGGGAGGGGGGAACACTGAAGCTTTCTTT	CSVRLGGGNTEAFF
-	-	TRBV25-1	13	TRBJ1-1	TGTGCCAGCAGTGATCGACTGAGCACTGAAGCTTTCTTT	CASSDRLSTEAFF
-	-	TRBV5-6	16	TRBJ1-2	TGTGCCAGCAGCTCGGGGGGGTCGGACAATATCTATGGCTACACCTTC	CASSSGGSDNIYGYTF
TRBD2	many	TRBV14	17	TRBJ2-2	TGTGCCAGCAGCCAAGAATCTGGCGGGAGGTTCGCCGGGGAGCTGTTTTTT	CASSQESGGRFAGELFF
-	few	TRBV28	12	TRBJ2-5	TGTGCCAGCATGGATCGAGCGGGGACCCAGTACTTC	CASMDRAGTQYF
-	few	TRBV7-9	15	TRBJ2-1	TGTGCCAGCAGGTCGGGGACACCAACTAACAATGAGCAGTTCTTC	CASRSGTPTNNEQFF
TRBD1	-	TRBV13	13	TRBJ2-7	TGTGCCAGCGGACAGGGGGCTTTCTACGAGCAGTACTTC	CASGQGAFYEQYF
TRBD2	few	TRBV4-2	18	TRBJ2-1	TGTGCCAGCAGCCAGGGATTGAGGACTAGCGGGAGGGCGGGAGAGCAGTTCTTC	CASSQGLRTSGRAGEQFF
-	few	TRBV6-1	13	TRBJ2-7	TGTGCCACCAGGTGGGTGAGTACCTACGAGCAGTACTTC	CATRWVSTYEQYF
-	few	TRBV11-2	17	TRBJ2-3	TGTGCCAGCAGCTTAGATTGGGGGGAGTGGTCCCCAGATACGCAGTATTTT	CASSLDWGEWSPDTQYF
-	many	TRBV4-3	14	TRBJ2-2	TGCGCCAGCAGGCCGGGAACAAACACCGGGGAGCTGTTTTTT	CASRPGTNTGELFF
TRBD1	few	TRBV6-1	16	TRBJ2-5	TGTGCCAGCACCCTTCCTTGGGACAGGCGGCAAGAGACCCAGTACTTC	CASTLPWDRRQETQYF
TRBD2	few	TRBV2	19	TRBJ2-1	TGTGCCAGCAGTGAGTACGCGGGGGCTCCAGCGGGAGTCTACAATGAGCAGTTCTTC	CASSEYAGAPAGVYNEQFF
-	-	TRBV30	10	TRBJ1-1	TGTGCCTGGAGTGTACAGGAAGCTTTCTTT	CAWSVQEAFF
-	-	TRBV7-2	15	TRBJ2-7	TGTGCCAGCAGCTTATTGTCAGCAAGTGGTGGAGAGCAGTACTTC	CASSLLSASGGEQYF
-	few	TRBV5-1	15	TRBJ2-2	TGCGCCAGCAGCTTTTTCCTAGCGCACACCGGGGAGCTGTTTTTT	CASSFFLAHTGELFF
-	-	TRBV28	15	TRBJ2-7	TGTGCCAGCAGCCCAGGACACTCGGCCCCGTACGAGCAGTACTTC	CASSPGHSAPYEQYF
TRBD1	-	TRBV7-2	16	TRBJ1-1	TGTGCCAGCAGCTTAAGAACACAGGGGGTAAGGACTGAAGCTTTCTTT	CASSLRTQGVRTEAFF
-	many	TRBV5-1	13	TRBJ2-1	TGCGCCAGCAGCTTGGTGGCCTACAATGAGCAGTTCTTC	CASSLVAYNEQFF
TRBD1	few	TRBV7-9	16	TRBJ2-7	TGTGCCAGCAGCTTAGACATGGGACAGGGGCACTACGAGCAGTACTTC	CASSLDMGQGHYEQYF
TRBD1	-	TRBV6-1	15	TRBJ2-1	TGTGCCAGCAGGATGGACAGGGGCCTATACAATGAGCAGTTCTTC	CASRMDRGLYNEQFF
TRBD1	many	TRBV4-3	17	TRBJ2-7	TGCGCCAGCAGCCAATTCTCCGGGACAGGGGCGGTCAACGAGCAGTACTTC	CASSQFSGTGAVNEQYF
TRBD1	-	TRBV7-9	14	TRBJ2-7	TGTGCCAGCAGCTATGGAGGACAGGGTGGCGAGCTGTACTTC	CASSYGGQGGELYF
-	few	TRBV5-1	14	TRBJ2-2	TGCGCCAGCAGCTTGCAGGATAACACCGGGGAGCTGTTTTTT	CASSLQDNTGELFF
-	-	TRBV15	16	TRBJ2-6	TGTGCCACCAGCGGCCGGACAGCGAATGGGGCCAACGTCCTGACTTTC	CATSGRTANGANVLTF
TRBD2	many	TRBV7-9	16	TRBJ2-3	TGTGCCAGCAGCTTTCCGACTAGCGGGGCGGAGGATACGCAGTATTTT	CASSFPTSGAEDTQYF
TRBD2	few	TRBV20-1	15	TRBJ2-3	TGCAGTGCTGGTGGACTAGCGGGCCTGACAGATACGCAGTATTTT	CSAGGLAGLTDTQYF
-	-	TRBV4-1	13	TRBJ2-5	TGCGCCAGCAGCCAGAGGCGGGAAGAGACCCAGTACTTC	CASSQRREETQYF
-	-	TRBV20-1	13	TRBJ2-1	TGCAGTGCTAGAGGGGCCAGTTACAATGAGCAGTTCTTC	CSARGASYNEQFF
-	many	TRBV3-1	13	TRBJ1-1	TGTGCCAGCAGCCAAAGATTGGGCACTGAAGCTTTCTTT	CASSQRLGTEAFF
-	-	TRBV27	15	TRBJ2-1	TGTGCCAGCAGTAAACCGGGACCCGCTGGGTATGAGCAGTTCTTC	CASSKPGPAGYEQFF
-	many	TRBV29-1	16	TRBJ2-6	TGCAGCCCCCCTCGGGTAGTCCGCTCTGGGGCCAACGTCCTGACTTTC	CSPPRVVRSGANVLTF
TRBD1	-	TRBV28	15	TRBJ2-7	TGTGCCAGCAGTTTAAGGACAGGGAAAAGCTACGAGCAGTACTTC	CASSLRTGKSYEQYF
-	many	TRBV18	15	TRBJ1-1	TGTGCCAGCTCACGCTCCGGCTTGGACATCATTGAAGCTTTCTTT	CASSRSGLDIIEAFF